Reported below is one T cell receptor (beta chain). The antigen remains undetermined. TCRdb independently ran MiXCR on the 5' RACE reads; one entry per CDR3 protein. Of just under 50,000 distinct CDR3 sequences in the sample, roughly an eighth are singletons; the top ten hold roughly 22%. V lost 0 bases, J lost 14 bases, and 17 bases lay in between. CDR3 size: 14 residues. Germline CDR1 reads SGHAT; CDR2 reads FQNNGV. This record comes from a study of T-cell memory formation after mild COVID-19. Background on the study: Clustering of TCRs was largely donor specific.

Points from the study as a whole: Some clones that responded turned up in pre-infection memory, which suggests that cross-reactive memory joined in. Mainly in CM and EM were contracting CD4+ clones; CD8+ were in EMRA.

The sequenced sample consisted of PBMCs or a T cell subset sorted from them (not recorded which). The chain joins TRBV11-2 to TRBJ2-1, with D unresolved. This clonotype originated in a man between 18 and 35 years old who had mild COVID-19 (a few samples of this study predate the infection). Cell type and time point are not known. CDR3: CASSLDPLSGREFF. CDR3 DNA sequence: TGTGCCAGCAGCTTAGACCCCCTCAGTGGTCGTGAGTTCTTC.